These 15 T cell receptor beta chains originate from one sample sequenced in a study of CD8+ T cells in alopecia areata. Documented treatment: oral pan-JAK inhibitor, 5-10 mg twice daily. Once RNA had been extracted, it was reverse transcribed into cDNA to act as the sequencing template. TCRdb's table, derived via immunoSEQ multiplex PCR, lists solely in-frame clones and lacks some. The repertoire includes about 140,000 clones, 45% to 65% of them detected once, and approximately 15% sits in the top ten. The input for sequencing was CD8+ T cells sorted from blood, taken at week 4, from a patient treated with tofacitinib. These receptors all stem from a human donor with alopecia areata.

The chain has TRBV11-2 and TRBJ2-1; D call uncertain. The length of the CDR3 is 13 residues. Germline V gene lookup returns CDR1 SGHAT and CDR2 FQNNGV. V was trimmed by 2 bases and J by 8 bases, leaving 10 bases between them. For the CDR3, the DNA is TGTGCCAGCAGCTTATCAGCTCGCTATGAGCAGTTCTTC. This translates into CASSLSARYEQFF.

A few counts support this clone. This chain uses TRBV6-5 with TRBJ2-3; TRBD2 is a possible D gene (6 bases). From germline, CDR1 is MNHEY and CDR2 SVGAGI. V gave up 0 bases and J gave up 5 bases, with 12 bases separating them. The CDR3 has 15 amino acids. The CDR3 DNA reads TGTGCCAGCAGTTACTCGTCGAGCGGGCTAGATACGCAGTATTTT. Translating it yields CASSYSSSGLDTQYF.

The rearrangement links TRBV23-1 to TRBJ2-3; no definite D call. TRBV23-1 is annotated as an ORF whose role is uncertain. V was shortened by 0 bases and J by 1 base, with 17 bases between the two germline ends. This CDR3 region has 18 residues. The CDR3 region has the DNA TGCGCCAGCAGTCAATCCTCCTGCAGGCCCCATTGCACAGATACGCAGTATTTT. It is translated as CASSQSSCRPHCTDTQYF.

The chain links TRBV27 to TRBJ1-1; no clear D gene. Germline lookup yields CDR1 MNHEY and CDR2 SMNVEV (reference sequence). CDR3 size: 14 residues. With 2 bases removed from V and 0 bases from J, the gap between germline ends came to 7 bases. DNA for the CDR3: TGTGCCAGCAGTTTACAGGTCATGAACACTGAAGCTTTCTTT. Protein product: CASSLQVMNTEAFF.

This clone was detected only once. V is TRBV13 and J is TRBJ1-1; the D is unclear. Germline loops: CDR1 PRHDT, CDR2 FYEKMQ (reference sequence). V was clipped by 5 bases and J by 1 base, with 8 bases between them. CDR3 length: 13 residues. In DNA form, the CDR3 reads TGTGCCAGCAGCGACGGGAAGAACACTGAAGCTTTCTTT. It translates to CASSDGKNTEAFF.

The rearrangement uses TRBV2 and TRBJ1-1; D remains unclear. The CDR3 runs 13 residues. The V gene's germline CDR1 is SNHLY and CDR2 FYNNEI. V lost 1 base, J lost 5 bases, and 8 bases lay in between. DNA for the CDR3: TGTGCCAGCAGTGAAGAAATGGGAACTGAAGCTTTCTTT. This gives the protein CASSEEMGTEAFF.

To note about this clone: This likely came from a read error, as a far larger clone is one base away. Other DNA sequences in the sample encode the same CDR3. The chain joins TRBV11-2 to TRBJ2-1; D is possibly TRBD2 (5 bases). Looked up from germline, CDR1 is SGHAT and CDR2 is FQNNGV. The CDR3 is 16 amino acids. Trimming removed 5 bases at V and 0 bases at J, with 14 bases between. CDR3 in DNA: TGTGCCAGCAGCCAAGAGGACTGGACCTCCTACAATGAGCAGTTCTTC. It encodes CASSQEDWTSYNEQFF.

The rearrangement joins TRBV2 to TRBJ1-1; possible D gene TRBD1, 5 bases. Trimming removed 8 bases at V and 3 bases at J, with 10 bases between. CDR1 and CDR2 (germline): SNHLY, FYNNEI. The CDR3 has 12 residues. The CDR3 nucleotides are TGTGCCAGCCCTTGGGGGGACACTGAAGCTTTCTTT. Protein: CASPWGDTEAFF.

Written as DNA, the CDR3 is TGTGCCAGCAGCCTCCTAGTAGGAGACTCTGGGGCCAACGTCCTGACTTTC. As protein: CASSLLVGDSGANVLTF. This sequence joins TRBV14 and TRBJ2-6; D call uncertain. V was trimmed by 4 bases and J by 0 bases, leaving 13 bases between them. CDR1 is SGHDN and CDR2 is FVKESK in the germline V gene. This CDR3 spans 17 amino acids.

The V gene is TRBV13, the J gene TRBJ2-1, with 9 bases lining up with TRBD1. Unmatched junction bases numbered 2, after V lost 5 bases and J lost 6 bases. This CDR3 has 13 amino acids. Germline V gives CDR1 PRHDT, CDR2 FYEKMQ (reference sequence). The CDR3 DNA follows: TGTGCCAGCAGCGAGGACAGGGGCAATGAGCAGTTCTTC. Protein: CASSEDRGNEQFF.

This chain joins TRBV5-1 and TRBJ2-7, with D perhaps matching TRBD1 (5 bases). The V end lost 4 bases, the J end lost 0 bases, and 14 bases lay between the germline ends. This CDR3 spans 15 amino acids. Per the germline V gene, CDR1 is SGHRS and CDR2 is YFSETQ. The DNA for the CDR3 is TGCGCCAGCAGCACATCCCAGACAGACTCCTACGAGCAGTACTTC. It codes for CASSTSQTDSYEQYF.

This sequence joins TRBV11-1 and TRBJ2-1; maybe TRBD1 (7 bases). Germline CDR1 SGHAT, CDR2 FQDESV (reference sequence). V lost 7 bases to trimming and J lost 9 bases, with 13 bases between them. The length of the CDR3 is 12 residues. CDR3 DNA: TGTGCCAGCAATCAGGGGGGAACTGAGCAGTTCTTC. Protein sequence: CASNQGGTEQFF.

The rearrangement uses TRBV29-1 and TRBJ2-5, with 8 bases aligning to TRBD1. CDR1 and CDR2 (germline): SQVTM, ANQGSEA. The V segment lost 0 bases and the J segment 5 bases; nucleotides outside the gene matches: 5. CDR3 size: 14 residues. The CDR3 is CSVEDTGGVETQYF. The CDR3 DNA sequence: TGCAGCGTTGAAGATACAGGGGGTGTTGAGACCCAGTACTTC.

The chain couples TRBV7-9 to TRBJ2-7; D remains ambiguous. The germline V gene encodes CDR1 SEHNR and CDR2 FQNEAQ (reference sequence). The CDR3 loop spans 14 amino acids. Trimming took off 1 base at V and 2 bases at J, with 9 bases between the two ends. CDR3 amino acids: CASSLGDSAYEQYF. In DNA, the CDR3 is TGTGCCAGCAGCTTAGGTGACTCAGCCTACGAGCAGTACTTC.

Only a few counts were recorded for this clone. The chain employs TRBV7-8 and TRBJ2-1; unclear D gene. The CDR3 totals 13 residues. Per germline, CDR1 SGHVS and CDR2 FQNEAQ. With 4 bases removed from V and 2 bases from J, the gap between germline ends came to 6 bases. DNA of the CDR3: TGTGCCAGCAGCTCCATCACCTACAATGAGCAGTTCTTC. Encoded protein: CASSSITYNEQFF.